The entry below describes one T cell receptor beta chain. The record originates from a study of blood T cell repertoires in COVID-19. Study-wide context: The cDNA or gDNA used as material had been derived from T cells, B-cell-depleted T cells, or PBMCs.

Sequencing used immunoSEQ multiplex PCR; TCRdb keeps in-frame clones, though not all of them. The sample includes nearly 350,000 clones, 75% to 90% of them seen just once. This sequence was found in a woman between 50 and 59 years old with COVID-19, enrolled during active disease. Specimen: peripheral blood.

For the CDR3, the DNA is TGTGCCAGCAGGCATCATGGACAGGGGGCCTACGAGCAGTACTTC. Translated, it gives CASRHHGQGAYEQYF. The chain combines TRBV6-6 with TRBJ2-7; 10 bases are a match to TRBD1. Germline loops: CDR1 MNHNY, CDR2 SVGAGI (reference sequence). This CDR3 region has 15 residues. V shed 6 bases and J 2 bases; nucleotides not matched to a gene: 7.